The T cell receptor beta chain under discussion was sequenced for a study of T cell responses to AZD1222 COVID-19 vaccine (dated by TCRdb to the early 2020s). Context from the whole study: AZD1222 recipients with second doses at about 4 weeks or about 12 weeks were pooled, because spike-specific TCR depth and breadth did not differ between schedules. TCR sequencing covered about 230 trial participants: approximately 200 given two doses of AZD1222 and approximately 25 given two doses of MenACWY control vaccine. Enrollment into the trials was organized by age into subgroups of 18-55, 56-69 and 70-plus years, and those subgroups contained approximately 160, 26 and 62 TCR-sequenced participants, respectively. Results the study describes overall, beyond this receptor: Participants were mostly white British and included more females than males, and it was suggested by the authors that clonal diversity may have been underestimated. The 56-69-year group was small, and its depth increase did not reach significance, likely because of low power. The vaccine-associated CD4 TCRs covered the entire spike protein, and the dominant responses fell in regions 160-218 and 743-854. Because no day 14 peak-response samples were available, the repertoires could be characterized only after the peak T cell response. After two AZD1222 doses, both the breadth and the depth of spike-specific TCRs were significantly higher than at day 0 and than in MenACWY recipients. Epitopes outside the regions mutated in the B.1.351 and B.1.1.7 variants were reportedly recognized by nearly half of the unique spike-specific TCRs. Conclusions about previously exposed vaccinees are limited because only six or seven AZD1222 recipients were SARS-CoV-2 seropositive at baseline.

Comment on this clone: Its cognate antigen has yet to be identified. No quality values exist for individual bases; no much larger clone is one base distant.

The CDR3 regions of human TCRbeta chains were analyzed by immunosequencing. In the source study's methods: Repertoire TCRs were checked for matches against a reference library of SARS-CoV-2-specific TCRs that had been generated using the MIRA antigen-specificity platform. Breadth was defined as the fraction of unique TCRs that were SARS-CoV-2-associated. Depth was defined as the fraction of total T cells that were SARS-CoV-2-associated. Each spike-specific TCR was assigned to its reactive spike region and to a CD4 or CD8 class using the MIRA data. Log10-transformed breadth and depth values were compared by one-way ANOVA with Sidak's multiple comparisons tests. Entries here come from immuneACCESS through TCRdb and include only in-frame sequences with V and J called. Some clones fail to appear in such tables; in the studies checked, an unresolved V gene covers under half of the shortfall, and the cause of the remainder is unknown. From that table come the V and J calls and clone size; the DNA was used to work out D and trimming. The sample table lists 150,000 to 200,000 clones, just under 95% of them with a count of one. Jointly, the top ten make up about 1.5% of the sample.

The meaning of the sample's time point label: baseline before first vaccination. Vaccinee samples came from UK trials COV001 and COV002, including a single-blind randomized controlled phase 2/3 trial of AZD1222 (ChAdOx1 nCoV-19) in healthy adults. Trial participant PBMC samples were collected at day 0 and day 28 after the second dose for TCRbeta chain sequencing. The origin of this receptor is an adult in good health. The specimen was peripheral blood, collected on day 0 of AZD1222 vaccination.

The CDR3 here reads CASSPSDRAKGQYF. Here is the DNA: TGTGCCAGCTCACCGAGTGACAGGGCTAAGGGGCAGTACTTC. Recombination joined TRBV18 with TRBJ2-7; 7 bases in between match TRBD1. Reading from cysteine to phenylalanine, the CDR3 counts 14 amino acids. Only the CDR3 DNA stays, 42 bases, in frame from base 1. CDR1 and CDR2, looked up from the germline V gene, are KGHSH and LQKENI. From V the trimming removes 3 bases and from J it removes 9 bases, while the gene matches leave 11 bases of the junction unaccounted for.